This T cell receptor (beta chain) appears in the sequencing data of a study of T-cell memory formation after mild COVID-19. Study-level information: TCR clusters showed largely donor specificity. Overall study results and limits: A subset of responding clones appeared in pre-infection memory, suggesting cross-reactive memory joined. Second-wave clones that peaked on day 37 lacked confirmed SARS-CoV-2 specificity.

Turning to this clonotype: The antigen is undetermined.

UMIs and sample barcodes were carried by the TCR alpha and TCR beta cDNA libraries that 5'RACE produced using constant-segment primers. TCRdb reprocessed the 5' RACE reads with MiXCR, giving one entry per CDR3 protein. The sample shows 550,000 to 600,000 distinct CDR3 sequences, 20% to 25% of them seen only once. This CDR3 has 15 amino acids. J is TRBJ2-7 and V is TRBV21-1; the listed D gene, TRBD2, was not tested against the DNA. TRBV21-1 is termed a pseudogene. The sequence was collected from an adult woman who had mild COVID-19 (a few samples of this study predate the infection). Cell type and time point are not known. Specimen: PBMCs or a T cell subset sorted from them (not recorded which). The CDR3 region is CASSSRTSRHYEQYF. The CDR3 DNA follows: TGTGCCAGCAGCTCTAGGACTAGCCGACACTACGAGCAGTACTTC.